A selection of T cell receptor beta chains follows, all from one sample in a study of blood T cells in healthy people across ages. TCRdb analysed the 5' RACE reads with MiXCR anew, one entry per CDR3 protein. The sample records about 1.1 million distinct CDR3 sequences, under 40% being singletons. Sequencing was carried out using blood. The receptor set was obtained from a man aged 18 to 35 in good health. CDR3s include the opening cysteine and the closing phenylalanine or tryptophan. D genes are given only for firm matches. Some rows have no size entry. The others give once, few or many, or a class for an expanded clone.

cdr3_aa: CSVNARGEKLFF
cdr3_nt: TGCAGCGTTAACGCCCGGGGTGAAAAACTGTTTTTT
clone_size: once
d_call: -
v_call: TRBV29-1
j_call: TRBJ1-4
cdr3_length: 12

cdr3_aa: CASSPGHPFTDTQYF
cdr3_nt: TGTGCCAGCAGCCCGGGACACCCATTCACAGATACGCAGTATTTT
clone_size: -
d_call: -
v_call: TRBV7-9
j_call: TRBJ2-3
cdr3_length: 15

cdr3_aa: CASSKALGRIMNTEAFF
cdr3_nt: TGTGCCAGCAGCAAAGCGCTGGGGAGAATCATGAACACTGAAGCTTTCTTT
clone_size: -
d_call: -
v_call: TRBV21-1
j_call: TRBJ1-1
cdr3_length: 17

cdr3_aa: CASSLGRRETYNEQFF
cdr3_nt: TGTGCCAGCAGTCTAGGACGGAGGGAGACATACAATGAGCAGTTCTTC
clone_size: -
d_call: -
v_call: TRBV12-3/TRBV12-4
j_call: TRBJ2-1
cdr3_length: 16

cdr3_aa: CAGSLLTRGGGGHNEQFF
cdr3_nt: TGTGCCGGCAGCTTATTAACTAGAGGGGGCGGAGGCCACAATGAGCAGTTCTTC
clone_size: once
d_call: TRBD1
v_call: TRBV7-3
j_call: TRBJ2-1
cdr3_length: 18

cdr3_aa: CSASDNRFYNEQFF
cdr3_nt: TGCAGTGCTAGCGACAACCGTTTCTACAATGAGCAGTTCTTC
clone_size: few
d_call: -
v_call: TRBV20-1
j_call: TRBJ2-1
cdr3_length: 14

cdr3_aa: CASSVAGSYEQYF
cdr3_nt: TGTGCCAGCAGCGTAGCTGGGTCATACGAGCAGTACTTC
clone_size: many
d_call: -
v_call: TRBV9
j_call: TRBJ2-7
cdr3_length: 13

cdr3_aa: CSAPVEPSTDTQYF
cdr3_nt: TGCAGCGCCCCGGTTGAGCCCAGCACAGATACGCAGTATTTT
clone_size: -
d_call: -
v_call: TRBV29-1
j_call: TRBJ2-3
cdr3_length: 14

cdr3_aa: CSAREVGGTAEFYEQYF
cdr3_nt: TGCAGTGCTAGAGAGGTTGGCGGGACAGCAGAGTTTTATGAGCAGTACTTC
clone_size: -
d_call: -
v_call: TRBV20-1
j_call: TRBJ2-5
cdr3_length: 17

cdr3_aa: CASSLPLRLDSTDTQYF
cdr3_nt: TGTGCCAGCAGCCTCCCGTTGAGACTAGATTCCACAGATACGCAGTATTTT
clone_size: -
d_call: -
v_call: TRBV9
j_call: TRBJ2-3
cdr3_length: 17

cdr3_aa: CASSFGTRRNYEQFF
cdr3_nt: TGCGCCAGCAGCTTTGGGACTAGGCGTAACTATGAGCAGTTCTTC
clone_size: -
d_call: TRBD2
v_call: TRBV4-3
j_call: TRBJ2-1
cdr3_length: 15

cdr3_aa: CASSELREGTDTQYF
cdr3_nt: TGTGCCAGCAGTGAACTCAGGGAGGGCACAGATACGCAGTATTTT
clone_size: -
d_call: -
v_call: TRBV2
j_call: TRBJ2-3
cdr3_length: 15

cdr3_aa: CASSWVGQETQYF
cdr3_nt: TGCGCCAGCAGCTGGGTGGGACAAGAGACCCAGTACTTC
clone_size: few
d_call: -
v_call: TRBV5-1
j_call: TRBJ2-5
cdr3_length: 13

cdr3_aa: CASSVGQNYEQYF
cdr3_nt: TGTGCCAGCAGTGTAGGCCAGAACTACGAGCAGTACTTC
clone_size: -
d_call: -
v_call: TRBV28
j_call: TRBJ2-7
cdr3_length: 13

cdr3_aa: CSGTGMNEQFF
cdr3_nt: TGCAGCGGCACAGGGATGAATGAGCAGTTCTTC
clone_size: few
d_call: -
v_call: TRBV29-1
j_call: TRBJ2-1
cdr3_length: 11

cdr3_aa: CASGKARGMNTEAFF
cdr3_nt: TGTGCTAGTGGAAAGGCCAGAGGGATGAACACTGAAGCTTTCTTT
clone_size: few
d_call: -
v_call: TRBV12-5
j_call: TRBJ1-1
cdr3_length: 15

cdr3_aa: CASKRGGTDPTYNEQFF
cdr3_nt: TGTGCCAGCAAAAGGGGGGGGACGGACCCCACTTACAATGAGCAGTTCTTC
clone_size: -
d_call: -
v_call: TRBV27
j_call: TRBJ2-1
cdr3_length: 17

cdr3_aa: CAVRGGQPNQPQHF
cdr3_nt: TGTGCCGTCAGGGGGGGACAGCCCAATCAGCCCCAGCATTTT
clone_size: -
d_call: TRBD1
v_call: TRBV10-3
j_call: TRBJ1-5
cdr3_length: 14

cdr3_aa: CASSRSVGAHYGHTF
cdr3_nt: TGTGCCAGTAGTCGATCGGTTGGGGCCCACTATGGCCACACCTTC
clone_size: -
d_call: -
v_call: TRBV19
j_call: TRBJ1-2
cdr3_length: 15

cdr3_aa: CASSQDLGTGSPRQPQHF
cdr3_nt: TGCGCCAGCAGCCAAGACCTCGGGACAGGTAGCCCTCGGCAGCCCCAGCATTTT
clone_size: -
d_call: TRBD1
v_call: TRBV4-1
j_call: TRBJ1-5
cdr3_length: 18

cdr3_aa: CASSQESSAEYF
cdr3_nt: TGTGCCAGCAGCCAAGAGAGTAGCGCAGAGTATTTT
clone_size: -
d_call: -
v_call: TRBV3-1
j_call: TRBJ2-3
cdr3_length: 12

cdr3_aa: CSVVGDRDTQYF
cdr3_nt: TGCAGCGTTGTCGGAGACAGGGATACGCAGTATTTT
clone_size: -
d_call: -
v_call: TRBV29-1
j_call: TRBJ2-3
cdr3_length: 12

cdr3_aa: CSANPHREAAGELFF
cdr3_nt: TGCAGTGCCAACCCCCACAGGGAGGCGGCCGGGGAGCTGTTTTTT
clone_size: -
d_call: -
v_call: TRBV20-1
j_call: TRBJ2-2
cdr3_length: 15

cdr3_aa: CSARVLGTFNEQYF
cdr3_nt: TGCAGTGCTAGAGTTCTTGGGACCTTCAATGAGCAGTACTTC
clone_size: -
d_call: -
v_call: TRBV20-1
j_call: TRBJ2-5
cdr3_length: 14

cdr3_aa: CASSLNTGGNTEAFF
cdr3_nt: TGCGCCAGCAGCTTAAATACAGGGGGAAACACTGAAGCTTTCTTT
clone_size: -
d_call: TRBD1
v_call: TRBV5-1
j_call: TRBJ1-1
cdr3_length: 15

cdr3_aa: CASTVPGEETQYF
cdr3_nt: TGTGCCAGCACCGTTCCGGGGGAAGAGACCCAGTACTTC
clone_size: -
d_call: -
v_call: TRBV3-1
j_call: TRBJ2-5
cdr3_length: 13

cdr3_aa: CASSQEKFSSNTGELFF
cdr3_nt: TGTGCCAGCAGCCAAGAGAAGTTCAGCAGTAACACCGGGGAGCTGTTTTTT
clone_size: many
d_call: -
v_call: TRBV14
j_call: TRBJ2-2
cdr3_length: 17

cdr3_aa: CASSPQTQAMSYGYTF
cdr3_nt: TGTGCCAGCTCACCACAGACACAGGCTATGAGCTATGGCTACACCTTC
clone_size: -
d_call: -
v_call: TRBV18
j_call: TRBJ1-2
cdr3_length: 16

cdr3_aa: CATSTGGLITEAFF
cdr3_nt: TGCGCCACCTCGACAGGGGGCCTTATCACTGAAGCTTTCTTT
clone_size: -
d_call: TRBD1
v_call: TRBV4-1
j_call: TRBJ1-1
cdr3_length: 14

cdr3_aa: CASSLELGLPDTQYF
cdr3_nt: TGCGCCAGCAGCTTGGAGTTAGGTTTACCAGATACGCAGTATTTT
clone_size: -
d_call: -
v_call: TRBV5-1
j_call: TRBJ2-3
cdr3_length: 15

cdr3_aa: CSHTGNTEAFF
cdr3_nt: TGCAGTCACACAGGGAACACTGAAGCTTTCTTT
clone_size: once
d_call: -
v_call: TRBV20-1
j_call: TRBJ1-1
cdr3_length: 11

cdr3_aa: CASSQDSSMPARPSTDTQYF
cdr3_nt: TGTGCCAGCAGCCAAGACTCTTCAATGCCAGCCAGACCTAGCACAGATACGCAGTATTTT
clone_size: few
d_call: -
v_call: TRBV14
j_call: TRBJ2-3
cdr3_length: 20

cdr3_aa: CASTGLSGSAEQYF
cdr3_nt: TGCGCCAGCACGGGTCTTAGCGGTTCGGCGGAGCAGTACTTC
clone_size: -
d_call: -
v_call: TRBV5-1
j_call: TRBJ2-7
cdr3_length: 14

cdr3_aa: CSARVAGGNQPQHF
cdr3_nt: TGCAGTGCTAGAGTTGCTGGGGGTAATCAGCCCCAGCATTTT
clone_size: -
d_call: -
v_call: TRBV20-1
j_call: TRBJ1-5
cdr3_length: 14

cdr3_aa: CSVRENSNQPQHF
cdr3_nt: TGCAGCGTTCGAGAGAATAGCAATCAGCCCCAGCATTTT
clone_size: few
d_call: -
v_call: TRBV29-1
j_call: TRBJ1-5
cdr3_length: 13